These 19 T cell receptor beta chains were sequenced from one sample in a study of T cells in Graves' hyperthyroidism and ophthalmopathy. Amplification targeted TCR beta CDR3 regions from RNA transcripts. HTBI primers were the set used in a first-round RT-PCR of the TCR CDR3. TCRdb passed the multiplex PCR reads through MiXCR, listing each CDR3 protein once. Altogether around 300,000 distinct CDR3 sequences are present, more than 10% being singletons, with the ten largest covering roughly 8.5%. Input material: blood. These receptors were collected from a woman aged 25-40 years with Graves' hyperthyroidism that later progressed to Graves' ophthalmopathy.

There are many counts of this clonotype. This chain links TRBV9 with TRBJ1-4, with D uncertain. CDR1 is SGDLS, CDR2 YYNGEE, per germline. V lost 4 bases and J lost 8, with 9 bases in between. The CDR3 totals 12 residues. This CDR3 reads CASSPAGEKLFF. The CDR3 nucleotides read TGTGCCAGCAGCCCAGCGGGGGAAAAACTGTTTTTT.

Remarks on this clonotype: This could be a read error, since a much larger clone is one nucleotide away. The rearrangement links TRBV6-1 to TRBJ1-5, with D perhaps matching TRBD1 (6 bases). V was clipped by 3 bases and J by 2 bases, with 11 bases between them. Germline CDR1 and CDR2: MNHNS and SASEGT. This CDR3 is built from 15 residues. The CDR3 protein is CASSEGGAGNQPQHF. CDR3 bases: TGTGCCAGCAGTGAGGGGGGCGCGGGCAATCAGCCCCAGCATTTT.

The chain recombines TRBV19 with TRBJ2-7; possibly TRBD2 for D (6 bases). The germline CDR1 and CDR2 sequences are LNHDA and SQIVND (reference sequence). V dropped 6 bases and J dropped 1 base, with 10 bases sitting between them. The length of the CDR3 is 13 residues. The CDR3: CASSTGLSYEQYF. As DNA, the CDR3 is TGTGCCAGTAGCACGGGACTGTCCTACGAGCAGTACTTC.

Only a few counts were recorded for this clonotype. This chain joins TRBV14 and TRBJ2-7; the match to TRBD1 covers 8 bases. With 2 bases clipped from V and 5 bases from J, the junction kept 8 bases outside the gene matches. CDR1 is SGHDN and CDR2 is FVKESK in the germline V gene. This CDR3 is 15 amino acids long. In DNA, the CDR3 is TGTGCCAGCAGCCAAAGGGGACAGGTCCTCCACGAGCAGTACTTC. Residues: CASSQRGQVLHEQYF.

This clonotype was seen a few times. V is TRBV20-1 and J is TRBJ2-1, with 7 bases identical to TRBD2. CDR1 DFQATT and CDR2 SNEGSKA come from the germline V gene (reference sequence). The CDR3 sequence is 15 residues long. J lost 0 bases, V lost 4 bases, and 6 bases had no gene match. The CDR3 region has the DNA TGCAGTGCTAACACGGGGGGTAGCTCCTACAATGAGCAGTTCTTC. This sequence encodes CSANTGGSSYNEQFF.

The V call is TRBV6-1, the J call TRBJ2-2; 16 bases align to TRBD2. The CDR3 is 20 residues long. Looked up from germline, CDR1 is MNHNS and CDR2 is SASEGT. Trimming took 5 bases from V and 1 from J; bases not matched to a gene: 10. CDR3 in amino acids: CASSRLTGTSGRGNTGELFF. The CDR3 bases are TGTGCCAGCAGTCGCCTAACCGGGACTAGCGGGAGGGGGAACACCGGGGAGCTGTTTTTT.

To note about this clonotype: Since a much larger clone is just one base distant, this may be a read error. As DNA, the CDR3 is TGTGCCAGCAGACAAGAGAAGGGGAAGGGGGCGGGCGAGCAGTACTTC. Residues: CASRQEKGKGAGEQYF. The chain carries TRBV3-1 and TRBJ2-7, with 7 bases fitting TRBD1. Per the germline V gene, CDR1 is LGHDT and CDR2 is YNNKEL (reference sequence). The CDR3 has 16 residues.

This clonotype showed up many times. The rearrangement joins TRBV2 to TRBJ1-1; a weak D match, TRBD1 (6 bases). CDR1 is SNHLY and CDR2 is FYNNEI in the germline V gene. Trimming took off 7 bases at V and 0 bases at J, with 12 bases between the two ends. The CDR3 is 14 amino acids. The CDR3 is CASKRDTVNTEAFF. The CDR3 DNA follows: TGTGCCAGCAAACGGGACACAGTGAACACTGAAGCTTTCTTT.

Written as DNA, the CDR3 is TGTGCCAGTAGTATGGCTAGCGGAGGCGATGAGCAGTTCTTC. This encodes CASSMASGGDEQFF. The chain is built from TRBV19 and TRBJ2-1; TRBD2 matches at 7 bases. Germline V CDR1 and CDR2: LNHDA, SQIVND (reference sequence). Trimming took 3 bases from V and 8 from J; bases not matched to a gene: 7. The CDR3 has 14 residues. The whole variable domain, remainder taken from reference TRBV19 and TRBJ2-1, is DGGITQSPKYLFRKEGQNVTLSCEQNLNHDAMYWYRQDPGQGLRLIYYSQIVNDFQKGDIAEGYSVSREKKESFPLTVTSAQKNPTAFYLCASSMASGGDEQFFGPGTRLTVL.

This clonotype was seen more than once but under ten times. The chain joins TRBV29-1 to TRBJ2-7; D is possibly TRBD2 (8 bases). The CDR3 consists of 14 residues. The germline V gene has CDR1 SQVTM and CDR2 ANQGSEA. Trimming left V 7 bases short and J 5 bases short, with 21 bases between. CDR3 residues: CSAGGEEGANEQYF. CDR3 sequence (DNA): TGCAGCGCCGGGGGGGAAGAGGGGGCGAACGAGCAGTACTTC.

The rearrangement uses TRBV6-5 and TRBJ2-5, with D uncertain. V shed 0 bases and J shed 1 base, with 9 bases lying between them. Germline CDR1 reads MNHEY; CDR2 reads SVGAGI. The CDR3 runs to 15 residues. Here the CDR3 reads CASSYSNSGQETQYF. For the CDR3, the DNA is TGTGCCAGCAGTTACTCGAATTCAGGCCAAGAGACCCAGTACTTC.

Ten or more counts support this clonotype. V gene TRBV3-1 combines with J gene TRBJ1-2; D not certain. CDR3 length: 14 residues. V lost 3 bases and J lost 0, with 8 bases in between. Germline CDR1 reads LGHDT; CDR2 reads YNNKEL (reference sequence). The CDR3 region has the DNA TGTGCCAGCAGCCACCGGCCGACTAACTATGGCTACACCTTC. This encodes CASSHRPTNYGYTF.

This clonotype appeared a few times. The chain combines TRBV4-1 with TRBJ2-3, with D unresolved. This CDR3 contains 14 residues. The germline V gene encodes CDR1 MGHRA and CDR2 YSYEKL. Trimming cost V 3 bases and J 3 bases, with 10 bases left between them. The CDR3 is CASSQSPSTDTQYF. DNA of the CDR3: TGCGCCAGCAGCCAGTCTCCTAGTACAGATACGCAGTATTTT.

The table lists this clonotype with many counts. This chain connects TRBV7-2 to TRBJ2-5, with 10 bases fitting TRBD1. Per germline, CDR1 SGHTA and CDR2 FQGNSA. Unmatched junction bases numbered 3, after V lost 0 bases and J lost 2 bases. The CDR3 length is 16 residues. For the CDR3, the DNA is TGTGCCAGCAGCTTAGCGTGGACAGGGGGACAAGAGACCCAGTACTTC. Translation gives CASSLAWTGGQETQYF.

This clonotype has ten or more counts. The V gene is TRBV7-9, the J gene TRBJ1-3, with a tentative D call TRBD1 (6 bases). V was cut by 4 bases and J by 0 bases, with 10 bases left in between. Germline-derived CDR1 and CDR2 are SEHNR and FQNEAQ (reference sequence). The CDR3 runs to 15 residues. The CDR3 nucleotides are TGTGCCAGCAGCTCAGGGGTGGGCTCTGGAAACACCATATATTTT. It yields the protein CASSSGVGSGNTIYF. Variable domain in full (rest from reference TRBV7-9 and TRBJ1-3): DTGVSQNPRHKITKRGQNVTFRCDPISEHNRLYWYRQTLGQGPEFLTYFQNEAQLEKSRLLSDRFSAERPKGSFSTLEIQRTEQGDSAMYLCASSSGVGSGNTIYFGEGSWLTVV.

This clonotype was detected many times. V gene TRBV7-9 combines with J gene TRBJ2-3, with D hard to call. Germline CDR1 and CDR2: SEHNR and FQNEAQ (reference sequence). This CDR3 region has 13 residues. Trimming took 2 bases from V and 4 from J, leaving 7 bases between them. The CDR3 region has the DNA TGTGCCAGCAGCTTATACCAGGCAGATACGCAGTATTTT. It specifies CASSLYQADTQYF. The full variable domain, in which reference TRBV7-9 and TRBJ2-3 provide the parts outside the CDR3, is DTGVSQNPRHKITKRGQNVTFRCDPISEHNRLYWYRQTLGQGPEFLTYFQNEAQLEKSRLLSDRFSAERPKGSFSTLEIQRTEQGDSAMYLCASSLYQADTQYFGPGTRLTVL.

This clonotype was counted many times. The chain uses TRBV5-1 and TRBJ2-7; a weak D match, TRBD1 (5 bases). This CDR3 region has 13 residues. Trimming stripped 1 base from V and 5 bases from J, with 10 bases between. CDR1 and CDR2 (germline): SGHRS, YFSETQ. The DNA of the CDR3 is TGCGCCAGCAGCTTGCCAGGGCTGGACGAGCAGTACTTC. Translating it yields CASSLPGLDEQYF.

This clonotype has a count of ten or more. The genes are TRBV18 and TRBJ1-5; D ambiguous. Per germline, CDR1 KGHSH and CDR2 LQKENI. The CDR3 contains 15 residues. Trimming took off 0 bases at V and 7 bases at J, with 13 bases between the two ends. The CDR3 DNA is TGTGCCAGCTCACCACCGGACCGTCAGAGGCAGCCCCAGCATTTT. Translation: CASSPPDRQRQPQHF.

On this clonotype itself: A much more abundant neighbour one base away suggests this may be a read error. The V and J genes are TRBV7-9 and TRBJ2-1; D is ambiguous. The CDR3 extends over 13 amino acids. The germline CDR1 and CDR2 sequences are SEHNR and FQNEAQ (reference sequence). CDR3 protein: CASGLVADNEQFF. The CDR3 DNA reads as TGTGCCAGCGGCTTAGTGGCAGACAATGAGCAGTTCTTC.